This T cell receptor (beta chain) originates from a study of cytomegalovirus exposure and HLA in healthy donors (dated 2017 in TCRdb). General notes on the study: An earlier analysis of 587 of the donors reported over 250 Gb of sequence data and 95 million to 120 million unique TCR beta sequences obtained from roughly 170 million T cells. On average, 235,054 unique TCR beta nucleotide sequences were sequenced per donor among fewer than 500 genotyped donors of the cohort, with roughly 18% of those sequences being non-productive. The study was designed to test whether signatures of past pathogen exposure could be identified by cataloging public T cell receptors. Several DR-DQ haplotypes were handled as single units for association and clustering because linkage in the cohort was strong. Every discovery cohort repertoire had been produced on one sequencing platform. Donor age, sex, ethnicity and CMV serostatus were collected together with the repertoire data. Along with the roughly 670-subject first cohort, a separate validation cohort of 120 different subjects was used. To predict cytomegalovirus infection status, the study brought together high-throughput TCR immunosequencing, statistical association of individual TCRs with disease status, and machine learning. The T cell repertoires of 670 or so subjects were profiled by immunosequencing and related to cytomegalovirus serostatus. The genetic ancestry cluster associated with self-reported Caucasian donors included 80% to 90% of the approximately 400 genotyped donors. Typing coverage differed by locus: A, B, C, DRB1 and DQB1 were typed in about 629-640 donors, DQA1 in about 560, DPA1 in 600 to 610, and DPB1 in just under 480. The later analysis used no new phenotypic data to find candidate immune exposures, relying instead on TCR beta sequences and their occurrence across donors. In an earlier analysis of roughly 600 of the donors, high-throughput TCR beta sequencing was used to judge whether each TCR beta V gene segment behaved as functional or pseudogenic. Both class I and class II loci were covered by HLA typing, at four-digit resolution. Genome-wide SNP genotypes for about 55% of the roughly 670 donors were used in a later genetic analysis, which treated that subset as a discovery cohort. A later analysis re-analyzed previously published TCR beta repertoires from 666 donors and added high-resolution HLA genotyping to study TCR occurrence patterns. An early release covering 550 to 650 HLA-typed donors comprised approximately 300 gigabases of sequencing data and 85 million to 100 million unique TCR sequences. Results the study describes overall, beyond this receptor: According to a later genetic analysis, donors in an Asian-associated ancestry cluster had fewer N-insertions in productive TCRs than the approximately 630-donor mean. A total of 150 to 200 TCR beta chains were listed by the study as associated with cytomegalovirus. At a false discovery rate of 0.05, a later analysis linked about 16,000 TCR beta sequences to specific HLA alleles. Some IMGT-functional V segments, including TRBV6-2 and TRBV6-3, could not be told apart with the 87-base-pair reads, so those segments were excluded. The cohort was sequenced for TCR beta chains only, and without alpha or paired-chain data the features that could be detected were limited. In a later analysis, several top co-occurrence clusters were reported to appear linked to parvovirus B19, influenza, CMV and Epstein-Barr virus. A further reported finding was that TCR beta sequences accurately predicted the HLA-A and HLA-B alleles for most subjects in the first cohort. For the cohort, immune exposure information was limited to CMV serostatus. According to the authors, the approach could potentially be generalized to other disease states and immunological phenotypes. According to a later analysis, most CMV-associated TCR beta chains appeared to be HLA-restricted, and the HLA associations seemed to be driven largely by CMV exposure. Because counts were too low, roughly 17 rarely observed V segments, including chromosome 9 orphons, were left out of the earlier analysis of several hundred of the donors. The presence/absence analyses assumed that sequencing depth was roughly uniform across donors, and that assumption may not be true. The sequencing pipeline was judged likely to have produced a cluster of highly shared sequence variants as a technical artifact. A later genetic analysis associated a missense DCLRE1C variant with V-gene and J-gene trimming of TCR beta chains, and an independent cohort replicated the association. In a later analysis, TCR association rates were found to vary across HLA loci, with the most associated TCRs seen for DRB1 alleles and the fewest for HLA-C alleles. Correlated functional status among segregating V segments might be attributable to linkage disequilibrium, but an unknown experimental factor could not be ruled out. A later analysis found that HLA-associated TCR beta chains were more clonally expanded and had lower generation probabilities than equally common non-associated chains. Because HLA typing was missing for some donors at each locus, association tests included only the typed subset. When HLA alleles, especially DR and DQ, strongly co-occurred, attributing TCR associations to individual alleles was difficult. Most TCR sequences were seen in very few donors, while some public TCRs were found in many individuals. In an earlier analysis of 587 of the donors, most TCR beta V segments were observed in productive rearrangements about 90% or about 30% of the time, broadly matching IMGT annotations. Cytomegalovirus status was reported to be diagnosed by the classifier with high specificity and sensitivity in both the original and validation cohorts. A few of the identified cytomegalovirus-associated TCR beta chains were confirmed in vitro to be specific for cytomegalovirus antigens.

The CDR3 covers 13 residues, taking in both the cysteine and the phenylalanine. The entry retains the CDR3 DNA only, 39 bases that are in frame from base 1. V trim: 6 bases; J trim: 4 bases; unmatched bases: 6. CDR1 and CDR2 are drawn from the germline V gene: SQVTM, ANQGSEA. In total, approximately 690 healthy bone marrow donors made up the cohort. At the time of sampling, every cohort member was nominally healthy, though immune exposures that went unrecorded were likely present. The donor was CMV seronegative and belonged to the group of around 350 seronegative cohort members. A peripheral blood sample was collected from each donor, and TCR beta sequencing was performed on peripheral blood mononuclear cells. The Qiagen DNeasy Blood Extraction Kit was used to extract genomic DNA from the blood cell samples. Comment on this clone: The specificity of this receptor is unknown.

Receptors were amplified or captured by the immunoSEQ multiplex PCR assay. For the multiplex PCR, a mixture combining 60 forward primers for TCR Vbeta segments and 13 reverse primers for TCR Jbeta segments was used. A multiplex PCR assay on genomic DNA amplified the CDR3 region of rearranged TCR beta genes. Amplified TCR beta libraries were sequenced as 87-base-pair reads on the Illumina HiSeq System. Regarding the original processing steps: In a later analysis, some 80 million unique TCR beta chains were counted across the 500 to 850 repertoires, and roughly 9.9 million of these chains were shared by at least two donors. A nearest-neighbor algorithm error-corrected the raw reads and collapsed the reads into unique sequences, merging closely related sequences to remove PCR and sequencing errors. CDR3 sequences were aligned to IMGT reference sequences to assign V, D and J gene segments. For a sequence to be retained, at least a six-nucleotide match to both a V gene segment and a J gene segment was required. Rearrangements were classified as productive when the CDR3 lacked stop codons and remained in frame with V and J, and all other rearrangements were classified as non-productive. CDR3 was defined by IMGT convention, running from the second conserved V-encoded cysteine to the conserved J-encoded phenylalanine. Sequences without an unambiguous match to a single V gene segment were excluded from the earlier analysis of 587 of the donors. An earlier analysis of about 600 of the donors called V segments functional above 56.7% productive rearrangements and segregating when the between-donor standard deviation exceeded 5%. To diagnose cytomegalovirus status from the catalog of TCR beta chain sequences, a statistical classification framework was built. In a later analysis, V and J genes were assigned by comparing TCR nucleotide sequences against IMGT/GENE-DB human TR gene sequences. Using the TCRdist pipeline, a later analysis assigned CDR3 sequences along with most-parsimonious VDJ recombination scenarios. In a later analysis, every TCR beta chain was defined by the combination of its CDR3 amino acid sequence and its V-gene family, and reads without a unique V-gene family were dropped. As a way to deal with suspected cross-contamination and a sequencing artifact, a later analysis dropped 500 to 700 nucleotide sequences that were highly shared and had low generation probability. A later analysis calculated a clonal expansion index for each public chain from normalized within-repertoire ranks of inferred template counts. Generation probabilities in a later analysis came from a VDJ recombination model fitted to out-of-frame rearrangements, and those results were checked against IGoR. Hypergeometric tests were used in a later analysis to score TCR-TCR, TCR-HLA and TCR-CMV co-occurrence, with a repertoire-size bias correction applied to the TCR pairs. To estimate false discovery rates, a later analysis permuted the HLA or CMV assignments 20 times. In a later analysis, co-occurring TCRs were grouped using DBSCAN, and TCRdist sequence similarity was added for clustering within HLA-allele-positive subsets. Co-occurrence clustering excluded repertoires with fewer than 30,000 or more than 120,000 public chains, plus five with anomalous nucleotide sharing. The source is immuneACCESS, and TCRdb retained only in-frame sequences with V and J called. Part of the clones is not carried over; for the studies checked, unresolved V genes explain less than half of this, and the remainder is unexplained. Clone size and V and J calls were adopted from that table, with D and trimming inferred from the DNA. This sample's table carries about 140,000 clones. Of the sample, 0.9% to 1% is held by the ten largest clones.

The sequencing input was PBMCs. The sequence joins TRBV29-1 to TRBJ1-2, and 9 junction bases match TRBD1. The receptor was isolated from a male donor in good health and CMV-seronegative. This receptor has the CDR3 CSVHTGGGYGYTF. The DNA sequence is given as TGCAGCGTCCACACAGGGGGCGGCTATGGCTACACCTTC.